This is a list of T cell receptor beta chains from one sample in a study of cytomegalovirus exposure and HLA in healthy donors. Using immunoSEQ multiplex PCR, the repertoire was profiled, and TCRdb retains in-frame clones only, with some absent. This sample has 120,000 to 150,000 clones, with roughly 82% found just once. Sequenced input: PBMCs. Source of these receptors: a man in his thirties or forties in good health and CMV-seropositive. CDR3s include the opening cysteine and the closing phenylalanine or tryptophan. The D gene is left open where the match is weak. Clone size is shown for a subset of rows, as once, few, many or a class of expanded clone.

TRBJ2-7 | TRBV28 | TRBD2 | once | CASSVGLAGGSSYEQYF | TGTGCCAGCAGTGTGGGACTAGCGGGAGGTTCCTCCTACGAGCAGTACTTC
TRBJ1-2 | TRBV19 | TRBD1 | . | CASAPGRGRNYGYTF | TGTGCCAGTGCCCCCGGGAGGGGGCGAAACTATGGCTACACCTTC
TRBJ2-5 | TRBV5-4 | . | . | CASSPDGGLAQYF | TGTGCCAGCAGCCCCGACGGAGGGCTGGCCCAGTACTTC
TRBJ2-3 | TRBV6-5 | TRBD1 | . | CASSPPGQFTDTQYF | TGTGCCAGCAGTCCACCGGGACAGTTCACAGATACGCAGTATTTT
TRBJ1-2 | TRBV2 | TRBD1 | . | CASSGGQINYGYTF | TGTGCCAGCAGTGGGGGACAGATTAACTATGGCTACACCTTC
TRBJ2-5 | TRBV9 | TRBD1 | . | CASSASGTGVVETQYF | TGTGCCAGCAGCGCATCCGGGACAGGGGTTGTGGAGACCCAGTACTTC
TRBJ2-3 | TRBV7-9 | . | . | CASSAILETTQYF | TGTGCCAGCAGTGCGATCCTAGAGACTACGCAGTATTTT
TRBJ2-3 | TRBV7-2 | TRBD1 | . | CASSSRTGGASDTQYF | TGTGCCAGCAGCTCTCGGACAGGGGGCGCTTCGGATACGCAGTATTTT
TRBJ2-7 | TRBV6-6 | TRBD1 | once | CASSWDSYYEQYF | TGTGCCAGCAGCTGGGACAGCTACTACGAGCAGTACTTC
TRBJ1-6 | TRBV27 | . | . | CASSLIDRYYNSPLHF | TGTGCCAGCAGTTTAATCGACAGATACTATAATTCACCCCTCCACTTT
TRBJ2-1 | TRBV2 | TRBD1 | . | CASSGDRATDEQFF | TGTGCCAGCAGTGGGGACAGGGCTACGGATGAGCAGTTCTTC
TRBJ2-1 | TRBV5-6 | TRBD2 | few | CASSLAGAYNEQFF | TGTGCCAGCAGCTTAGCGGGAGCCTACAATGAGCAGTTCTTC
TRBJ1-2 | TRBV4-3 | . | once | CASSQDRRGLYGYTF | TGCGCCAGCAGCCAAGACCGGCGGGGACTGTATGGCTACACCTTC
TRBJ1-4 | TRBV7-9 | . | . | CSSSLILDPATNEKLFF | TGTTCCAGCAGCTTAATTCTAGATCCTGCCACTAATGAAAAACTGTTTTTT
TRBJ2-1 | TRBV5-4 | TRBD2 | . | CASSSHRGAYNEQFF | TGTGCCAGCAGCTCCCACCGGGGGGCCTACAATGAGCAGTTCTTC
TRBJ1-2 | TRBV10-3 | . | . | CAISETGNYGYTF | TGTGCCATCAGTGAGACAGGGAACTATGGCTACACCTTC
TRBJ2-3 | TRBV28 | TRBD1 | . | CASSLNTGGGTDTQYF | TGTGCCAGCAGTTTAAATACAGGGGGAGGCACAGATACGCAGTATTTT
TRBJ1-2 | TRBV2 | . | . | CASSELPRGGNYGYTF | TGTGCCAGCAGTGAACTCCCCCGGGGGGGGAACTATGGCTACACCTTC
TRBJ2-7 | TRBV27 | TRBD2 | . | CASSPYRRLAGGLAGEQYF | TGTGCCAGCAGTCCTTATCGTCGACTAGCGGGAGGCCTTGCTGGAGAGCAGTACTTC
TRBJ1-5 | TRBV2 | TRBD1 | . | CASTSGTGAQPQHF | TGTGCCAGCACCTCCGGGACAGGGGCACAGCCCCAGCATTTT
TRBJ2-1 | TRBV12-5 | TRBD1 | . | CASGWDRGSNEQFF | TGTGCTAGTGGCTGGGACAGGGGGAGTAATGAGCAGTTCTTC
TRBJ2-3 | TRBV4-3 | . | once | CASSQDHGVGSTDTQYF | TGCGCCAGCAGCCAAGATCACGGGGTCGGTAGCACAGATACGCAGTATTTT
TRBJ1-4 | TRBV11-2 | TRBD1 | . | CASSKGTGVWEKLFF | TGTGCCAGCAGCAAAGGGACAGGGGTATGGGAAAAACTGTTTTTT
TRBJ2-1 | TRBV7-6 | TRBD2 | . | CASSIRLAGEWGNEQFF | TGTGCCAGCAGCATAAGACTAGCGGGAGAATGGGGCAATGAGCAGTTCTTC
TRBJ1-1 | TRBV6-5 | . | . | CASSYRGSNTEAFF | TGTGCCAGCAGTTATCGGGGATCGAACACTGAAGCTTTCTTT
TRBJ2-2 | TRBV4-3 | . | . | CASSQDYGRELFF | TGCGCCAGCAGCCAAGACTACGGGAGGGAGCTGTTTTTT
TRBJ2-5 | TRBV5-4 | TRBD2 | . | CASSSGHGRLLQETQYF | TGTGCCAGCAGCTCTGGGCACGGGAGGCTGCTCCAAGAGACCCAGTACTTC
TRBJ1-6 | TRBV5-4 | . | . | CASSPAPLGNSPLHF | TGTGCCAGCAGCCCCGCCCCGCTAGGCAATTCACCCCTCCACTTT
TRBJ1-5 | TRBV6-1 | . | . | CASSETGQYNQPQHF | TGTGCCAGCAGTGAAACTGGACAGTACAATCAGCCCCAGCATTTT
TRBJ1-1 | TRBV11-2 | TRBD1 | . | CASRGTGGGTEAFF | TGTGCCAGCAGGGGGACAGGGGGCGGCACTGAAGCTTTCTTT
TRBJ2-7 | TRBV28 | TRBD1 | . | CASSRAGTGGPHEQYF | TGTGCCAGCAGTAGGGCCGGGACAGGGGGCCCCCACGAGCAGTACTTC
TRBJ2-7 | TRBV7-9 | TRBD2 | . | CASTDPRELAGAFYEQYF | TGTGCCAGCACTGACCCCAGGGAACTAGCGGGAGCGTTCTACGAGCAGTACTTC
TRBJ1-1 | TRBV27 | . | . | CASSLQGHTEAFF | TGTGCCAGCAGTTTACAGGGTCATACTGAAGCTTTCTTT
TRBJ1-6 | TRBV7-2 | . | . | CASSLAGANDSPLHF | TGTGCCAGCAGCTTAGCGGGAGCCAATGATTCACCCCTCCACTTT
TRBJ2-7 | TRBV28 | . | . | CASSLYKYEQYF | TGTGCCAGCAGTCTCTATAAATACGAGCAGTACTTC
TRBJ2-4 | TRBV7-9 | TRBD2 | . | CASSPYGRGPVAKNIQYF | TGTGCCAGCAGCCCCTATGGGAGGGGACCCGTGGCCAAAAACATTCAGTACTTC
TRBJ1-2 | TRBV18 | . | . | CASSPNTVSGYGYTF | TGTGCCAGCTCACCAAATACGGTTTCGGGTTATGGCTACACCTTC
TRBJ1-6 | TRBV5-1 | . | . | CASSLGQVDSPLHF | TGCGCCAGCAGCTTGGGACAGGTTGATTCACCCCTCCACTTT
TRBJ2-5 | TRBV10-2 | TRBD2 | . | CASSETGGRETQYF | TGCGCCAGCAGTGAGACGGGGGGGCGGGAGACCCAGTACTTC
TRBJ1-6 | TRBV6-5 | . | . | CASSLTVDFNSPLHF | TGTGCCAGCAGTTTGACGGTTGACTTTAATTCACCCCTCCACTTT
TRBJ1-3 | TRBV6-5 | . | . | CASSYATRGSTIYF | TGTGCCAGCAGTTATGCCACAAGGGGATCCACCATATATTTT
TRBJ1-1 | TRBV5-1 | . | . | CASSLTLAYTEAFF | TGCGCCAGCAGTCTGACACTGGCTTACACTGAAGCTTTCTTT
TRBJ2-1 | TRBV11-2 | . | . | CASSLGGEQFF | TGTGCCAGCAGCTTGGGCGGGGAGCAGTTCTTC
TRBJ2-7 | TRBV6-1 | TRBD1 | . | CASRITGGSYEQYF | TGTGCCAGCAGAATTACAGGGGGCAGCTACGAGCAGTACTTC
TRBJ1-4 | TRBV6-5 | . | . | CASSYLGGEKLFF | TGTGCCAGCAGTTACCTCGGAGGGGAAAAACTGTTTTTT
TRBJ2-1 | TRBV15 | . | once | CATSSARRERLINEQFF | TGTGCCACCAGCAGTGCCCGGAGGGAGCGGCTTATCAATGAGCAGTTCTTC
TRBJ2-1 | TRBV5-1 | . | . | CASSTGSYGSYNEQFF | TGCGCCAGCAGCACAGGGTCATACGGGTCCTACAATGAGCAGTTCTTC
TRBJ2-4 | TRBV28 | TRBD2 | . | CASSLTSSGSAKNIQYF | TGTGCCAGCAGTTTAACATCTAGCGGGAGCGCTAAAAACATTCAGTACTTC
TRBJ2-2 | TRBV5-1 | . | once | CASGTVTGELFF | TGCGCCAGCGGAACAGTGACCGGGGAGCTGTTTTTT
TRBJ2-7 | TRBV10-1 | . | . | CASSRELPLYEQYF | TGCGCCAGCTCCCGGGAGCTTCCCCTCTACGAGCAGTACTTC
TRBJ2-1 | TRBV29-1 | . | . | CSVEEGGSDEQFF | TGCAGCGTTGAAGAAGGAGGGAGCGATGAGCAGTTCTTC
TRBJ2-2 | TRBV15 | . | few | CATSRDPTGELFF | TGTGCCACCAGCAGAGATCCAACCGGGGAGCTGTTTTTT
TRBJ2-1 | TRBV29-1 | TRBD1 | . | CSVLYRGLGSYNEQFF | TGCAGCGTACTTTACAGGGGTCTCGGATCCTACAATGAGCAGTTCTTC
TRBJ1-6 | TRBV7-9 | . | few | CASSLGGEGSPLHF | TGTGCCAGCAGCCTAGGGGGGGAAGGTTCACCCCTCCACTTT
TRBJ2-3 | TRBV18 | . | . | CASSPTTADTQYF | TGTGCCAGCTCACCAACGACAGCCGATACGCAGTATTTT
TRBJ2-1 | TRBV5-1 | TRBD2 | . | CASSSLAGGLYNEQFF | TGCGCCAGCAGCTCCTTAGCGGGGGGCCTCTACAATGAGCAGTTCTTC
TRBJ2-5 | TRBV23-1 | . | . | CASTTWGDGQETQYF | TGCGCCAGCACCACTTGGGGGGACGGCCAAGAGACCCAGTACTTC
TRBJ1-1 | TRBV10-3 | . | . | CAISEVRSEAFF | TGTGCCATCAGTGAGGTCCGTTCTGAAGCTTTCTTT
TRBJ1-2 | TRBV7-9 | . | . | CSSSLGQDGYTF | TGTTCCAGCAGCTTAGGGCAGGATGGCTACACCTTC
TRBJ1-6 | TRBV5-1 | . | . | CASSSIPVGGHSPLHF | TGCGCCAGCAGCTCCATTCCAGTCGGGGGACATTCACCCCTCCACTTT